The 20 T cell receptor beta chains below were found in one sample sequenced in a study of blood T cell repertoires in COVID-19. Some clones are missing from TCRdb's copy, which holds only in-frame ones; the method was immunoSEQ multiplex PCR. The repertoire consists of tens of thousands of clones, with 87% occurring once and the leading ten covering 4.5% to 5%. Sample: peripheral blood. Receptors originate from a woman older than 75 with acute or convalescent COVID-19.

This CDR3 reads CASSLWRGFDTQYF. The CDR3 bases are TGCGCCAGCAGCTTGTGGCGGGGATTTGATACGCAGTATTTT. V and J are TRBV5-1 and TRBJ2-3, with D maybe TRBD2 (6 bases). This CDR3 has 14 residues. The germline V gene encodes CDR1 SGHRS and CDR2 YFSETQ. Trimming took 1 base from V and 6 from J, leaving 12 bases between them. Complete variable domain (other parts from reference TRBV5-1 and TRBJ2-3): KAGVTQTPRYLIKTRGQQVTLSCSPISGHRSVSWYQQTPGQGLQFLFEYFSETQRNKGNFPGRFSGRQFSNSRSEMNVSTLELGDSALYLCASSLWRGFDTQYFGPGTRLTVL.

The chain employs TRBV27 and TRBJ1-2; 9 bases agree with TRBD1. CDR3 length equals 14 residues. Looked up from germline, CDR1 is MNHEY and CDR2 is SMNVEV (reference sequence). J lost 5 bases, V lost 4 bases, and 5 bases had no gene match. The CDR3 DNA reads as TGTGCCAGCAGTTACGGGACAGGGTTTTATGGCTACACCTTC. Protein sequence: CASSYGTGFYGYTF.

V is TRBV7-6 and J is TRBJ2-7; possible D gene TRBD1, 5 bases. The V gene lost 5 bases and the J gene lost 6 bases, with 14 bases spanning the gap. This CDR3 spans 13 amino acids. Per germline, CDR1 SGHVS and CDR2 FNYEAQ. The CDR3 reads CASSAGGAPEQYF. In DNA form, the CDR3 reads TGTGCCAGCAGCGCCGGTGGGGCCCCCGAGCAGTACTTC.

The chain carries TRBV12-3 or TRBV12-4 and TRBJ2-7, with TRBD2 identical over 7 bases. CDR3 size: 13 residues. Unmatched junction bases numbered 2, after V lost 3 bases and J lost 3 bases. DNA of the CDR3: TGTGCCAGCAGTTTGGCTAGCGGCTACGAGCAGTACTTC. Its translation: CASSLASGYEQYF.

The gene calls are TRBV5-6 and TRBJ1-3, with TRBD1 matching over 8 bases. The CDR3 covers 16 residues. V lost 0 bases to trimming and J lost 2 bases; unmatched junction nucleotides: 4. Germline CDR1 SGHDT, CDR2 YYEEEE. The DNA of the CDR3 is TGTGCCAGCAGCTTGGTGGACAGGGTTACTGGAAACACCATATATTTT. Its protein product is CASSLVDRVTGNTIYF.

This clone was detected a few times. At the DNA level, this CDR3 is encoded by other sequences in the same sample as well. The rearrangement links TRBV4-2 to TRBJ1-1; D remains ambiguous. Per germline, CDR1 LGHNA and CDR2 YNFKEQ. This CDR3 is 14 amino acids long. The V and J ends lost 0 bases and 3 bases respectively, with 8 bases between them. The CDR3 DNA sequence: TGTGCCAGCAGCCAAGATGTCCGAGACACTGAAGCTTTCTTT. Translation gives CASSQDVRDTEAFF.

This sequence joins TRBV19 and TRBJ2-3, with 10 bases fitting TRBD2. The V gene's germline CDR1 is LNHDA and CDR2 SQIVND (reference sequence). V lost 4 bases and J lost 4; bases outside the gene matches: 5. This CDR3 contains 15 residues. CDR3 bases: TGTGCCAGTAGTAACAAGCGGGAGGGCGCAGATACGCAGTATTTT. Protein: CASSNKREGADTQYF.

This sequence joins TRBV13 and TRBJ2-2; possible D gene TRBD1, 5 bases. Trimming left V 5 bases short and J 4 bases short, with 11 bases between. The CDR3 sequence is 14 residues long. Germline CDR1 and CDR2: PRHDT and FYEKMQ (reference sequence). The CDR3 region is CASSQNTGTGELFF. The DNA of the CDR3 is TGTGCCAGCAGCCAAAACACAGGCACCGGGGAGCTGTTTTTT.

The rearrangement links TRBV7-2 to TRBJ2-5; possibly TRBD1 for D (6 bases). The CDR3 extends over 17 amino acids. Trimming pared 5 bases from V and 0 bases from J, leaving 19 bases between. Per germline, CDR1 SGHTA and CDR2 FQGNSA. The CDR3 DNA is TGTGCCAGCAGCCGTGCCCGGGACAAAGGATACCAAGAGACCCAGTACTTC. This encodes CASSRARDKGYQETQYF.

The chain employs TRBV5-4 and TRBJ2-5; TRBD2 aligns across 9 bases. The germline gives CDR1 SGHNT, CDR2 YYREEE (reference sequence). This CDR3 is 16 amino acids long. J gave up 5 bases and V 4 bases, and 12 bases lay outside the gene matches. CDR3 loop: CASSPSSSGKKETQYF. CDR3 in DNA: TGTGCCAGCAGCCCCTCATCTAGCGGGAAAAAGGAGACCCAGTACTTC.

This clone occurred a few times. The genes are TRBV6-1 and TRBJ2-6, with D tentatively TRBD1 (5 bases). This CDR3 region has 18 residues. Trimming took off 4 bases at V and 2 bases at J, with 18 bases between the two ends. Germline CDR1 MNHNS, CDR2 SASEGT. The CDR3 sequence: CASSGIGDLGTGANVLTF. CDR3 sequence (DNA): TGTGCCAGCAGTGGGATAGGGGATTTGGGGACTGGGGCCAACGTCCTGACTTTC.

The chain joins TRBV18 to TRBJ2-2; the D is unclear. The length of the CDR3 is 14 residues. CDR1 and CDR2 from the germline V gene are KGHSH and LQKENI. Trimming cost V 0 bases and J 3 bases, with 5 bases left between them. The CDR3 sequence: CASSPPRDTGELFF. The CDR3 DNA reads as TGTGCCAGCTCACCACCACGGGACACCGGGGAGCTGTTTTTT.

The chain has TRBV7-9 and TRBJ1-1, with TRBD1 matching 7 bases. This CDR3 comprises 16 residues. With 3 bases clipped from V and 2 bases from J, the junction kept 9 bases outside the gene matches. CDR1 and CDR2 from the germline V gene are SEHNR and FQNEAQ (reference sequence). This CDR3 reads CASSFFRQGGNTEAFF. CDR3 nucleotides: TGTGCCAGCAGCTTCTTTCGCCAGGGGGGCAACACTGAAGCTTTCTTT.

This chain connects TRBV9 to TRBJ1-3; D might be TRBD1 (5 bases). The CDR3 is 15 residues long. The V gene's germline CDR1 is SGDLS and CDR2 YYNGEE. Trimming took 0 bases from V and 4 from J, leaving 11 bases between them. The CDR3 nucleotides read TGTGCCAGCAGCGTAGGAAGGGGCTCCGGAAACACCATATATTTT. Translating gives CASSVGRGSGNTIYF.

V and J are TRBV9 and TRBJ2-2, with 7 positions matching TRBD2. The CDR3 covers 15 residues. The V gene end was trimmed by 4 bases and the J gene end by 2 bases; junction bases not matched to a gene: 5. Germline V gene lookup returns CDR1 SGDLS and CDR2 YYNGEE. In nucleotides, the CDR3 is TGTGCCAGCAGCCTTTCTAGCGGTAACACCGGGGAGCTGTTTTTT. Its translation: CASSLSSGNTGELFF. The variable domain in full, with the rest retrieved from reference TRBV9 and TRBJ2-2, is DSGVTQTPKHLITATGQRVTLRCSPRSGDLSVYWYQQSLDQGLQFLIQYYNGEERAKGNILERFSAQQFPDLHSELNLSSLELGDSALYFCASSLSSGNTGELFFGEGSRLTVL.

The CDR3 coding sequence is TGTGCCTGGAGGACAGCCTCTGGAAACACCATATATTTT. Its translation is CAWRTASGNTIYF. The chain couples TRBV30 to TRBJ1-3; TRBD1 might be the D (5 bases). There are 13 residues in the CDR3. The germline V gene has CDR1 GTSNPN and CDR2 SVGIG (reference sequence). Trimming left V 3 bases short and J 0 bases short, with 6 bases between.

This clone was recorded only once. The CDR3 loop is CASSLALVTSSYNEQFF. Here the CDR3 DNA reads TGTGCCAGCAGCTTAGCGCTTGTCACGAGCTCCTACAATGAGCAGTTCTTC. This chain connects TRBV11-1 to TRBJ2-1; D remains unclear. The CDR3 runs 17 residues. Trimming pared 0 bases from V and 0 bases from J, leaving 12 bases between. Germline V gene data show CDR1 as SGHAT and CDR2 as FQDESV (reference sequence).

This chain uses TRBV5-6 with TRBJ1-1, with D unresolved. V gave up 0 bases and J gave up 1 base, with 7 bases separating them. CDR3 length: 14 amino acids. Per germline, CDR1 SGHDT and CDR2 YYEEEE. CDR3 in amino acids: CASSLGLWNTEAFF. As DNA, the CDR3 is TGTGCCAGCAGCTTGGGACTTTGGAACACTGAAGCTTTCTTT.

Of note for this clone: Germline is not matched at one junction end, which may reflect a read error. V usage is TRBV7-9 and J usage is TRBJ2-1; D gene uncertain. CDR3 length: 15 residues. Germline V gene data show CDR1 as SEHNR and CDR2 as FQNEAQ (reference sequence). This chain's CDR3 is CASSLGHSSNNEQFF. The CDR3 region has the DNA TGTGCCAGCAGCTTAGGCCACTCCTCCAACAATGAGCAGTTCTTC.

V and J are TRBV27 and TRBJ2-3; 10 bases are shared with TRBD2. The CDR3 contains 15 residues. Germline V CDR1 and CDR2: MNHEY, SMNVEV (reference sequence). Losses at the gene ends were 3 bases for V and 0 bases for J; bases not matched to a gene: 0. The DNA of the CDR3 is TGTGCCAGCAGTTTGGGACTAGCGAGCACAGATACGCAGTATTTT. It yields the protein CASSLGLASTDTQYF.